One sample yielded the 17 T cell receptor beta chains listed below, sequenced in a study of CD8 T cells in Susac syndrome. Reverse transcription of roughly 0.5 to 1 ug RNA was performed with random hexamers. MiXCR, applied by TCRdb to the immunoSEQ multiplex PCR reads, yields one record per CDR3 protein. The table includes some 450,000 distinct CDR3 sequences, approximately 85% detected once. The sequencing input was CD8+ T cells from PBMCs. These receptors all stem from a human donor with multiple sclerosis.

The chain is built from TRBV5-1 and TRBJ2-7; tentatively, D is TRBD1 (6 bases). The CDR3 loop spans 14 amino acids. Trimming removed 2 bases at V and 2 bases at J, with 11 bases between. Germline-derived CDR1 and CDR2 are SGHRS and YFSETQ. The CDR3 loop is CASSFSDRTYEQYF. Written as DNA, the CDR3 is TGCGCCAGCAGCTTTTCGGACAGAACCTACGAGCAGTACTTC.

This chain joins TRBV7-9 and TRBJ2-1; D is unclear. Germline V gene lookup returns CDR1 SEHNR and CDR2 FQNEAQ (reference sequence). Trimming pared 6 bases from V and 1 base from J, leaving 16 bases between. The CDR3 covers 16 residues. CDR3 residues: CASSQEIGASYNEQFF. In DNA, the CDR3 is TGTGCCAGCAGTCAAGAAATAGGAGCATCCTACAATGAGCAGTTCTTC.

This rearrangement joins TRBV19 to TRBJ2-3, with no clear D. Trimming left V 3 bases short and J 3 bases short, with 13 bases between. Germline CDR1 reads LNHDA; CDR2 reads SQIVND (reference sequence). The CDR3 is 15 residues long. CDR3 residues: CASSIGTVFTDTQYF. In DNA form, the CDR3 reads TGTGCCAGTAGTATCGGAACAGTGTTTACAGATACGCAGTATTTT.

As concerns this clonotype: The conserved closing phenylalanine or tryptophan is absent in this CDR3, likely reflecting a read error. This rearrangement joins TRBV20-1 to TRBJ1-1; 8 bases align to TRBD1. The germline CDR1 and CDR2 sequences are DFQATT and SNEGSKA (reference sequence). Unmatched junction bases numbered 11, after V lost 7 bases and J lost 4 bases. The CDR3 sequence is 14 residues long. This CDR3 reads CSVRGLTSSTEAFL. The CDR3, as DNA: TGCAGTGTCAGGGGGCTGACCTCAAGCACTGAAGCTTTCCTT.

The chain couples TRBV27 to TRBJ2-1; 9 nucleotides align to TRBD1. The V gene's germline CDR1 is MNHEY and CDR2 SMNVEV (reference sequence). This CDR3 is built from 15 residues. The V gene end was trimmed by 5 bases and the J gene end by 3 bases; junction bases not matched to a gene: 5. The CDR3 nucleotides are TGTGCCAGCAGTACGGGACAGGGAGGCTACAATGAGCAGTTCTTC. This encodes CASSTGQGGYNEQFF.

The chain links TRBV7-9 to TRBJ1-4; tentative D call: TRBD1 (6 bases). This CDR3 is 12 amino acids long. The germline V gene encodes CDR1 SEHNR and CDR2 FQNEAQ (reference sequence). V lost 7 bases and J lost 8, with 11 bases in between. The CDR3 region has the DNA TGTGCCAGCACCCAGGGGTCCGAAAAACTGTTTTTT. Amino acids: CASTQGSEKLFF.

The chain combines TRBV19 with TRBJ1-5, with 8 bases aligning to TRBD1. This CDR3 has 18 residues. Germline CDR1 reads LNHDA; CDR2 reads SQIVND (reference sequence). V gave up 1 base and J gave up 0 bases; unmatched junction bases: 8. The CDR3 spells CASSIGGTGDYSNQPQHF. As DNA, the CDR3 is TGTGCCAGTAGTATAGGGGGGACAGGTGACTATAGCAATCAGCCCCAGCATTTT.

This chain joins TRBV28 and TRBJ2-7; 7 positions match TRBD2. The CDR3 is 16 amino acids. V shed 6 bases and J 7 bases; nucleotides not matched to a gene: 18. Germline V lookup: CDR1 MDHEN, CDR2 SYDVKM. CDR3 bases: TGTGCCAGCAGCCTCCCGGCGGGGGTTCTCGGGAGTGAGCAGTACTTC. Its protein product is CASSLPAGVLGSEQYF.

The chain employs TRBV6-1 and TRBJ1-5, with TRBD1 as a possible D gene (5 bases). Per germline, CDR1 MNHNS and CDR2 SASEGT. V lost 3 bases and J 2 bases, leaving 11 bases between the germline ends. The CDR3 has 15 residues. CDR3 DNA sequence: TGTGCCAGCAGTGATTTGACAGAGGGCAATCAGCCCCAGCATTTT. It codes for CASSDLTEGNQPQHF.

The chain has TRBV20-1 and TRBJ2-7; no clear D gene. The V end was cut by 3 bases, the J end by 9 bases, with 15 bases between. This CDR3 region has 12 residues. The germline gives CDR1 DFQATT, CDR2 SNEGSKA (reference sequence). The CDR3 reads CSARGSTLGQYF. Here the CDR3 DNA reads TGCAGTGCTAGGGGCAGCACCCTTGGGCAGTACTTC.

The genes are TRBV27 and TRBJ2-1, with TRBD2 as a possible D gene (6 bases). Germline values: CDR1 MNHEY, CDR2 SMNVEV (reference sequence). This CDR3 is 13 amino acids long. Trimming removed 3 bases from V and 8 bases from J, with 11 bases in between. This chain's CDR3 is CASSFSTSHEQFF. The CDR3 DNA follows: TGTGCCAGCAGTTTTTCGACTAGTCATGAGCAGTTCTTC.

This clonotype has only a few counts. This sequence joins TRBV27 and TRBJ2-7; D perhaps matches TRBD2 (5 bases). Germline V gene data show CDR1 as MNHEY and CDR2 as SMNVEV (reference sequence). Trimming cost V 2 bases and J 7 bases, with 9 bases left between them. This CDR3 is 12 amino acids long. The DNA of the CDR3 is TGTGCCAGCAGTTTAGGACCGGGGGAGCAGTACTTC. It specifies CASSLGPGEQYF.

The genes are TRBV28 and TRBJ1-1; no firm D call. This CDR3 is 16 amino acids long. V shed 7 bases and J shed 1 base, with 19 bases lying between them. CDR1 and CDR2 (germline): MDHEN, SYDVKM. CDR3 DNA: TGTGCCAGCACCCAGAAGATCCTCGAACCGAACACTGAAGCTTTCTTT. Amino acid sequence: CASTQKILEPNTEAFF.

The genes are TRBV29-1 and TRBJ2-7, with D possibly TRBD1 on 5 matching bases. Germline V gene lookup returns CDR1 SQVTM and CDR2 ANQGSEA. Trimming removed 0 bases from V and 5 bases from J, with 8 bases in between. The CDR3 runs to 12 residues. The CDR3 coding sequence is TGCAGCGTTGAAGATCCCAGGGACGAGCAGTACTTC. Amino acids: CSVEDPRDEQYF.

The chain is built from TRBV27 and TRBJ1-1, with D perhaps TRBD1 (6 bases). The germline V and J ends were trimmed by 2 bases and 4 bases, with 11 bases remaining between them. Looked up from germline, CDR1 is MNHEY and CDR2 is SMNVEV (reference sequence). This CDR3 has 14 amino acids. The CDR3 sequence is CASSLGGRATEAFF. The CDR3 DNA is TGTGCCAGCAGTTTAGGGGGGCGAGCCACTGAAGCTTTCTTT.

This chain uses TRBV7-9 with TRBJ1-2; TRBD1 might be the D (5 bases). V dropped 1 base and J dropped 4 bases, with 10 bases sitting between them. Per the germline V gene, CDR1 is SEHNR and CDR2 is FQNEAQ (reference sequence). CDR3 length: 14 residues. This CDR3 reads CASSLVGGFYGYTF. Written as DNA, the CDR3 is TGTGCCAGCAGCTTAGTGGGGGGTTTCTATGGCTACACCTTC.

The genes are TRBV20-1 and TRBJ2-7; D possibly corresponds to TRBD2 (5 bases). V dropped 3 bases and J dropped 2 bases, with 11 bases sitting between them. The CDR3 contains 13 residues. The germline gives CDR1 DFQATT, CDR2 SNEGSKA (reference sequence). The CDR3 loop reads CSASSEDAYEQYF. As DNA, the CDR3 is TGCAGTGCTAGTTCGGAGGACGCCTACGAGCAGTACTTC.